The sequence of this TCR beta chain was determined in a study of regulatory T cells in long-lasting Graves disease. CDR3 regions were amplified by Arm-PCR using iRepertoire HTBI primers to build TCR beta libraries. TCRdb used MiXCR to reprocess the multiplex PCR reads, holding one entry per CDR3 protein. The sample consists of 550,000 or so distinct CDR3 sequences, 9.5% to 15% of them appearing once. This clonotype has more than one count but fewer than ten. The CDR3 length is 14 residues. Deletions cut 3 bases from V and 5 bases from J, with 11 bases between. Time point indicated: newly diagnosed GD, antithyroid drugs for less than 3 months. PBMC-derived RNA was used for the TCR library. The guidelines of the American Thyroid Association were the basis for diagnosing Graves' disease. The same sample was also studied in work on T cells in Graves' hyperthyroidism and ophthalmopathy. That work adds: On the basis of clinical symptoms, serum thyroxine and TRAb, thyroid ultrasound and orbital computed tomography, diagnoses were made.

The source is a woman between 25 and 40 years old with Graves disease. This chain connects TRBV12-3 or TRBV12-4 to TRBJ1-5; D is uncertain. The sequencing used peripheral blood mononuclear cells (PBMCs), collected at new diagnosis, from a patient treated with antithyroid drugs. CDR3 coding DNA: TGTGCCAGCAGTTTCCTCACTGCCGATCAGCCCCAGCATTTT. Translating it yields CASSFLTADQPQHF.